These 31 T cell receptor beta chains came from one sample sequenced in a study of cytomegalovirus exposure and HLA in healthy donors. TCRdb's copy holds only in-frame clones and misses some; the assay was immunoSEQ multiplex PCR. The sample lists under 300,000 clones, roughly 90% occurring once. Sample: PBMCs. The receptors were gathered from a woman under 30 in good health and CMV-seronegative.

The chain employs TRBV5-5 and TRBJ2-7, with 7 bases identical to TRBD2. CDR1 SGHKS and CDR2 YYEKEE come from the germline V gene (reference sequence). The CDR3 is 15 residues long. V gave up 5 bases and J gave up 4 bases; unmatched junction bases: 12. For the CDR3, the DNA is TGTGCCAGCAGTTTCTGGACTAGGACACCATACGAGCAGTACTTC. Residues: CASSFWTRTPYEQYF.

The DNA of the CDR3 is TGCGCCAGCAGCCCGGGACTAGCGGGGGGCAATGAGCAGTTCTTC. Amino acid sequence: CASSPGLAGGNEQFF. The chain couples TRBV4-3 to TRBJ2-1; TRBD2 agrees at 15 bases. The length of the CDR3 is 15 residues. After removal of 4 bases from V and 6 bases from J, the junction contained 1 base not matched to a gene. CDR1 LGHNA and CDR2 YSLEER come from the germline V gene.

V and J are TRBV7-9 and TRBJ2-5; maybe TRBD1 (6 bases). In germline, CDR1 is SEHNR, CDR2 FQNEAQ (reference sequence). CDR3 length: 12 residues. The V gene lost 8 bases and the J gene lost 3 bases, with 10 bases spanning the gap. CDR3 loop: CASREGEETQYF. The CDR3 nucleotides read TGTGCCAGCCGTGAGGGGGAAGAGACCCAGTACTTC.

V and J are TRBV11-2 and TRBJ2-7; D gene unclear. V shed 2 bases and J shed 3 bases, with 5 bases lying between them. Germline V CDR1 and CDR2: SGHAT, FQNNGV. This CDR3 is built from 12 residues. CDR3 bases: TGTGCCAGCAGCTTAATTATCTACGAGCAGTACTTC. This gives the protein CASSLIIYEQYF.

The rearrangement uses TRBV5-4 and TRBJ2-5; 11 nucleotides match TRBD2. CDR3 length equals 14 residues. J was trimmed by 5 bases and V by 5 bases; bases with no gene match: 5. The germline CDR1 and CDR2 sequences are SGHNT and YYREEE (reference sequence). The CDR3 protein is CASSLAGGDETQYF. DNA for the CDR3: TGTGCCAGCAGTCTAGCGGGGGGAGACGAGACCCAGTACTTC.

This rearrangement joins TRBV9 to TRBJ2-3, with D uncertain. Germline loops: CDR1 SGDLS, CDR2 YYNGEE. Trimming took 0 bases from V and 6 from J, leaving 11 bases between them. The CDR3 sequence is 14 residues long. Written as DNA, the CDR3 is TGTGCCAGCAGCGTAGAGACCTCCGGGGATACGCAGTATTTT. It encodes CASSVETSGDTQYF.

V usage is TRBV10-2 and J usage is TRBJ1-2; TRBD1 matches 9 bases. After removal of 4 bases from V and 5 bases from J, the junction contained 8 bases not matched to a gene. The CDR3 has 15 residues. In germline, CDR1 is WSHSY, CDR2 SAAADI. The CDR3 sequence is CASSAPGQGEYGYTF. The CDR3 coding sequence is TGCGCCAGCAGTGCACCGGGACAGGGCGAATATGGCTACACCTTC.

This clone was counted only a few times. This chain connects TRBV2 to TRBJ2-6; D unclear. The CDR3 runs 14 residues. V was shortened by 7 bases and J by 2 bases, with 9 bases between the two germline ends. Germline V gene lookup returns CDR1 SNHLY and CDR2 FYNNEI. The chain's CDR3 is CASIPGTGANVLTF. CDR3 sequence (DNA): TGTGCCAGCATACCGGGTACTGGGGCCAACGTCCTGACTTTC.

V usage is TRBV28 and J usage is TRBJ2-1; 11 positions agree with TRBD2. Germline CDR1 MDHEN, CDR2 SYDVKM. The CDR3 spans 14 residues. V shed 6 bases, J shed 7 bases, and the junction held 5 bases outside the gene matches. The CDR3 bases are TGTGCCAGCAGACCGGGACTAGCGGAAAATGAGCAGTTCTTC. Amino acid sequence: CASRPGLAENEQFF.

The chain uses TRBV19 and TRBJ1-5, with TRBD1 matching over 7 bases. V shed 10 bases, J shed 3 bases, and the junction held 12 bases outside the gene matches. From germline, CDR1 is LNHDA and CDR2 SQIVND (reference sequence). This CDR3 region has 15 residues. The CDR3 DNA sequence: TGTGCCACCTCGCCCCCAGGGGGAAACAATCAGCCCCAGCATTTT. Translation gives CATSPPGGNNQPQHF.

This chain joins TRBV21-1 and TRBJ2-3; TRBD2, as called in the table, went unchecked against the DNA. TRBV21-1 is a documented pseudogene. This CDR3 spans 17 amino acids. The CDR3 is CASSEARAGVHTDTQYF. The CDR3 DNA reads TGTGCCAGCAGCGAAGCACGAGCGGGGGTTCACACAGATACGCAGTATTTT.

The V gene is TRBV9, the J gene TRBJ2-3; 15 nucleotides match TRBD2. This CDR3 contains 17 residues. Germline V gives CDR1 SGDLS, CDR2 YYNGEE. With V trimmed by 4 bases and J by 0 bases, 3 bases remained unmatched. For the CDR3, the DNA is TGTGCCAGCAGCCCGGGACTAGCGGGGGGAAGCACAGATACGCAGTATTTT. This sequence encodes CASSPGLAGGSTDTQYF.

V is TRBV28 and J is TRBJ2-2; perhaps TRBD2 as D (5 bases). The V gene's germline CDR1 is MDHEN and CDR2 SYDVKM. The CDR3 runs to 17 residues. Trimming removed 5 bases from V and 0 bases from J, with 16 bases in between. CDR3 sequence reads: CASSTRTPEPNTGELFF. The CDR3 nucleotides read TGTGCCAGCAGTACGCGGACTCCCGAACCGAACACCGGGGAGCTGTTTTTT.

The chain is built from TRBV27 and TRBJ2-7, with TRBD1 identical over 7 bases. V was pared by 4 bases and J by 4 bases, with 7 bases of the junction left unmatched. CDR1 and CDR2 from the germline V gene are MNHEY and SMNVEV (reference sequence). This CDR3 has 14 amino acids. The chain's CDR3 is CASSYEGQTYEQYF. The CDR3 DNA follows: TGTGCCAGCAGTTACGAGGGACAGACATACGAGCAGTACTTC.

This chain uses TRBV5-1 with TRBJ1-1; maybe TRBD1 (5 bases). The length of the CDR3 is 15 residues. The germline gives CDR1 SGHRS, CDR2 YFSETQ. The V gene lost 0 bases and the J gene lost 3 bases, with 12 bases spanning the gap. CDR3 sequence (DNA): TGCGCCAGCAGCTTGGAGGGGCCCGGCTACACTGAAGCTTTCTTT. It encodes CASSLEGPGYTEAFF. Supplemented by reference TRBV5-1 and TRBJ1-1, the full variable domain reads KAGVTQTPRYLIKTRGQQVTLSCSPISGHRSVSWYQQTPGQGLQFLFEYFSETQRNKGNFPGRFSGRQFSNSRSEMNVSTLELGDSALYLCASSLEGPGYTEAFFGQGTRLTVV.

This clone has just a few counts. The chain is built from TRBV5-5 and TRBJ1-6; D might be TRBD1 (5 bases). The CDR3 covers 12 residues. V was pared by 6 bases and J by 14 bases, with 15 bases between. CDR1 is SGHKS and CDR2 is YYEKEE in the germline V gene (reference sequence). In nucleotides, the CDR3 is TGTGCCAGCACCACGACGGGGGTGGCCCTCCACTTT. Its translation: CASTTTGVALHF. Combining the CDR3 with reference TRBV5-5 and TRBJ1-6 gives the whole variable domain DAGVTQSPTHLIKTRGQQVTLRCSPISGHKSVSWYQQVLGQGPQFIFQYYEKEERGRGNFPDRFSARQFPNYSSELNVNALLLGDSALYLCASTTTGVALHFGNGTRLTVT.

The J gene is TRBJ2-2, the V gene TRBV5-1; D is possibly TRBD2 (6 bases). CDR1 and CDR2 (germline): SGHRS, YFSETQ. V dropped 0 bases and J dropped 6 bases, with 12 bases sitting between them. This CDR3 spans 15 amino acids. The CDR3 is CASSLGLGEAGELFF. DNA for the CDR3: TGCGCCAGCAGCTTGGGTCTAGGGGAGGCCGGGGAGCTGTTTTTT.

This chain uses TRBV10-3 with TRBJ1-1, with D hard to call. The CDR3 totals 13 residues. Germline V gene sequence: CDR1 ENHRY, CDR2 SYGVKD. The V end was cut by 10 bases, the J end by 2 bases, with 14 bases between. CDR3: CATWKEINTEAFF. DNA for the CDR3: TGTGCCACGTGGAAGGAGATAAACACTGAAGCTTTCTTT.

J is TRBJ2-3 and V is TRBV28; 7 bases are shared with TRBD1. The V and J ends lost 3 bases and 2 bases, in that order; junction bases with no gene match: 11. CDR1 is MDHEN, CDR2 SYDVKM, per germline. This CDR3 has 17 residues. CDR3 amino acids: CASSLLPGQHPTDTQYF. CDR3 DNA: TGTGCCAGCAGTTTGCTACCGGGACAGCACCCCACAGATACGCAGTATTTT.

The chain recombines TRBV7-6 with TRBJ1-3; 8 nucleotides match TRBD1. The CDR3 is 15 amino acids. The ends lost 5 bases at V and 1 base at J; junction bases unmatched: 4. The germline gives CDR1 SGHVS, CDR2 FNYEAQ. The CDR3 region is CASSEGQGSGNTIYF. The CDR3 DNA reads TGTGCCAGCAGCGAAGGACAGGGTTCTGGAAACACCATATATTTT.

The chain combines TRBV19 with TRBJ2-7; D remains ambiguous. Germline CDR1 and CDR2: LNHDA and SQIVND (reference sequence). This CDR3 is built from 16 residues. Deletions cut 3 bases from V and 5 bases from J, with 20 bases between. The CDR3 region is CASSMMGQGSRHEQYF. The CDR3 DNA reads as TGTGCCAGTAGTATGATGGGCCAAGGCTCCCGGCACGAGCAGTACTTC.

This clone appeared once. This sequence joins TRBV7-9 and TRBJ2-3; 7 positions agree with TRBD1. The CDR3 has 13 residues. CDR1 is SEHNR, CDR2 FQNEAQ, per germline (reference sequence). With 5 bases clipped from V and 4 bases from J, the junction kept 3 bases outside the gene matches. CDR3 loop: CASSPGTADTQYF. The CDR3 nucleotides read TGTGCCAGCAGCCCCGGGACAGCAGATACGCAGTATTTT.

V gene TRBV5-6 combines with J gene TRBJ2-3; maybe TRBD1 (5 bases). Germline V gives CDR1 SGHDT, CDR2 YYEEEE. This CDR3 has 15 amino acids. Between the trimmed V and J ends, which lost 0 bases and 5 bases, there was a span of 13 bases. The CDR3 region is CASSLVGRDVDTQYF. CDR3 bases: TGTGCCAGCAGCTTGGTGGGCAGGGATGTAGATACGCAGTATTTT.

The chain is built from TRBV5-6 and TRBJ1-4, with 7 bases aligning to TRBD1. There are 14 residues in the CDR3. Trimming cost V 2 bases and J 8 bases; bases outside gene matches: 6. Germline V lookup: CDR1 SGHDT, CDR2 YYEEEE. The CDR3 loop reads CASSFRQGREKLFF. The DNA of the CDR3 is TGTGCCAGCAGCTTCAGACAGGGCAGGGAAAAACTGTTTTTT.

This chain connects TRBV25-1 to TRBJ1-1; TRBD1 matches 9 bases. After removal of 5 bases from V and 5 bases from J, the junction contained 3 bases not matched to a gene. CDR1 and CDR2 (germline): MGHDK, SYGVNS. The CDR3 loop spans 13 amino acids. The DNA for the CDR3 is TGTGCCAGCAGTAGGACAGGGGTGACTGAAGCTTTCTTT. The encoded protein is CASSRTGVTEAFF.

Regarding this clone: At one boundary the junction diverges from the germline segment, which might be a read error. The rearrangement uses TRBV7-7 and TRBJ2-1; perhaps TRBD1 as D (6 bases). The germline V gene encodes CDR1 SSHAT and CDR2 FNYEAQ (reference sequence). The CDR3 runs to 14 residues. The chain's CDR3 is CASSPTTGHNEQFF. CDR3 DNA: TGTGCTAGCAGCCCGACGACAGGTCACAATGAGCAGTTCTTC.

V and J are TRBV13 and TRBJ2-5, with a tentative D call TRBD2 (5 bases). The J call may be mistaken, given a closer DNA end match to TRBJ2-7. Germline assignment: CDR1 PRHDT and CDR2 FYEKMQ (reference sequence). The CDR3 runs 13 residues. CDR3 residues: CASSDVGGYEQYF. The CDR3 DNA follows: TGTGCCAGCAGCGATGTAGGAGGCTACGAGCAGTACTTC.

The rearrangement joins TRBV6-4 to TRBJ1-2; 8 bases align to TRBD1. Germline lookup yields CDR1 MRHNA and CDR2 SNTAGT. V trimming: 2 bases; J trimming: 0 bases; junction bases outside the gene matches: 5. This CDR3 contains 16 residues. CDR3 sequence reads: CASSDGQGKANYGYTF. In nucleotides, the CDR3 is TGTGCCAGCAGTGACGGACAGGGTAAAGCTAACTATGGCTACACCTTC.

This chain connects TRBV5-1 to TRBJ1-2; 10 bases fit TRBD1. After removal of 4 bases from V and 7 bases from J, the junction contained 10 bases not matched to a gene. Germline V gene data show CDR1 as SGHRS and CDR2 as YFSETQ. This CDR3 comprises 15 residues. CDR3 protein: CASSPDRGLQGGYTF. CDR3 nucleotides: TGCGCCAGCAGCCCGGACAGGGGGTTACAGGGTGGCTACACCTTC.

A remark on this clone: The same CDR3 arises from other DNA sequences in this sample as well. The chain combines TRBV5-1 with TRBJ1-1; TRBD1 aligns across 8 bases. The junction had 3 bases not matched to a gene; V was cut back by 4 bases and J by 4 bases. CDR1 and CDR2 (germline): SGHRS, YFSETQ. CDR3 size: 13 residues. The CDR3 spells CASSQGAGTEAFF. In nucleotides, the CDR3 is TGCGCCAGCAGCCAGGGGGCGGGCACTGAAGCTTTCTTT.

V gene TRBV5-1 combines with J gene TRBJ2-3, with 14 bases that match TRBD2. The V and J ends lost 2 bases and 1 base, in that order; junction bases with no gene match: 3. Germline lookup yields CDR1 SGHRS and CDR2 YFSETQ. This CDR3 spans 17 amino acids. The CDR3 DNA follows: TGCGCCAGCAGCTTCGGACTAGCGGGGGGCCGCACAGATACGCAGTATTTT. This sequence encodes CASSFGLAGGRTDTQYF.